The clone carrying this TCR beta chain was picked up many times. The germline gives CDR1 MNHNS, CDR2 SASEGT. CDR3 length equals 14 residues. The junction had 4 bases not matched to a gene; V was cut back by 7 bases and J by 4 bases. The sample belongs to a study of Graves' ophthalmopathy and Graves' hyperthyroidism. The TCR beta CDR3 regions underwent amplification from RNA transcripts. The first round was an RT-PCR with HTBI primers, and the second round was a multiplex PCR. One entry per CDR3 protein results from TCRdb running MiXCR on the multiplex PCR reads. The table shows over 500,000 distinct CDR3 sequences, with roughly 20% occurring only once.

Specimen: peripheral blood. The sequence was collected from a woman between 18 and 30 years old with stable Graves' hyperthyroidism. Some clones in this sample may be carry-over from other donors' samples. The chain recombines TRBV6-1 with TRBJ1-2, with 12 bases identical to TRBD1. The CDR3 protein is CASKGTGGGYGYTF. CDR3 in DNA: TGTGCCAGCAAGGGGACAGGGGGCGGCTATGGCTACACCTTC.